This section outlines one T cell receptor (beta chain) sequence together with its context. CDR1 is LNHDA, CDR2 SQIVND, per germline (reference sequence). V gave up 8 bases and J gave up 0 bases, with 14 bases separating them. The length of the CDR3 is 15 residues. This specimen belongs to a study of technical replicates of blood from a handful of donors. This table comes from immunoSEQ multiplex PCR, and its TCRdb copy is limited to in-frame clones, with some not included. The sample has 80,000 to 95,000 clones, 94% seen once. The sequence derives from a human donor in good health. V is TRBV19 and J is TRBJ1-5, with D tentatively TRBD1 (6 bases). Sequenced: T cells isolated from PBMCs. The chain's CDR3 is CASLVTGNSNQPQHF. As DNA, the CDR3 is TGTGCCAGTTTGGTGACAGGCAATAGCAATCAGCCCCAGCATTTT.